Listed below are T cell receptor beta chains from one sample, sequenced in a study of cytomegalovirus exposure and HLA in healthy donors. Profiling relied on immunoSEQ multiplex PCR, and the TCRdb table lists in-frame clones only, not all of them. The sample data list 50,000 to 70,000 clones. The sequenced sample was PBMCs. These receptors were taken from a male donor in good health and CMV-seronegative. CDR3s include the opening cysteine and the closing phenylalanine or tryptophan. Fields, in order: D gene, V gene, J gene, CDR3 protein. A D gene is named only where the DNA matches it firmly.

.	TRBV11-2	TRBJ2-5	CASRGLFQETQYF
TRBD1	TRBV5-6	TRBJ1-1	CASSFLGTGGTEAFF
.	TRBV4-2	TRBJ1-4	CASSQDTGFEKLFF
.	TRBV5-4	TRBJ1-6	CASSSGGGNMDSPLHF
.	TRBV7-9	TRBJ1-2	CASSLSNNYGYTF
.	TRBV19	TRBJ1-4	CASSIYEKLFF
TRBD1	TRBV5-6	TRBJ1-6	CASSLGGGTVSSPLHF
TRBD2	TRBV9	TRBJ2-1	CASSPRGSGGDNEQFF
.	TRBV5-5	TRBJ2-3	CASSLAGRGTDTQYF
.	TRBV2	TRBJ1-2	CASSAGPSPATYGYTF
TRBD1	TRBV7-9	TRBJ1-6	CASSLGTGGSPLHF
.	TRBV19	TRBJ1-6	CASSTRDGGVLPLHF
TRBD2	TRBV5-1	TRBJ2-7	CASSETSGRAHEQYF
.	TRBV6-1	TRBJ2-5	CASGEAGVQETQYF
TRBD2	TRBV19	TRBJ2-1	CASSIVFVRVSGVSSYNEQFF
.	TRBV28	TRBJ2-7	CASRTVSGYAYEQYF
TRBD1	TRBV11-3	TRBJ1-1	CASSLDRRTEAFF
.	TRBV29-1	TRBJ2-3	CSVAPTSRSTDTQYF
.	TRBV4-1	TRBJ2-5	CASSPQQQETQYF
TRBD1	TRBV5-4	TRBJ1-1	CASSVDSRGKAFF
TRBD1	TRBV19	TRBJ1-4	CASSIGIQGSNEKLFF
TRBD2	TRBV7-9	TRBJ2-1	CASSLGGGNEQFF
TRBD1	TRBV7-9	TRBJ2-7	CASSPYRGQGTYEQYF
.	TRBV27	TRBJ2-2	CASSFVGSNTGELFF
TRBD2	TRBV11-2	TRBJ2-1	CASSWEGRSHEQFF
TRBD1	TRBV9	TRBJ1-2	CASSVDRTGRNYGYTF